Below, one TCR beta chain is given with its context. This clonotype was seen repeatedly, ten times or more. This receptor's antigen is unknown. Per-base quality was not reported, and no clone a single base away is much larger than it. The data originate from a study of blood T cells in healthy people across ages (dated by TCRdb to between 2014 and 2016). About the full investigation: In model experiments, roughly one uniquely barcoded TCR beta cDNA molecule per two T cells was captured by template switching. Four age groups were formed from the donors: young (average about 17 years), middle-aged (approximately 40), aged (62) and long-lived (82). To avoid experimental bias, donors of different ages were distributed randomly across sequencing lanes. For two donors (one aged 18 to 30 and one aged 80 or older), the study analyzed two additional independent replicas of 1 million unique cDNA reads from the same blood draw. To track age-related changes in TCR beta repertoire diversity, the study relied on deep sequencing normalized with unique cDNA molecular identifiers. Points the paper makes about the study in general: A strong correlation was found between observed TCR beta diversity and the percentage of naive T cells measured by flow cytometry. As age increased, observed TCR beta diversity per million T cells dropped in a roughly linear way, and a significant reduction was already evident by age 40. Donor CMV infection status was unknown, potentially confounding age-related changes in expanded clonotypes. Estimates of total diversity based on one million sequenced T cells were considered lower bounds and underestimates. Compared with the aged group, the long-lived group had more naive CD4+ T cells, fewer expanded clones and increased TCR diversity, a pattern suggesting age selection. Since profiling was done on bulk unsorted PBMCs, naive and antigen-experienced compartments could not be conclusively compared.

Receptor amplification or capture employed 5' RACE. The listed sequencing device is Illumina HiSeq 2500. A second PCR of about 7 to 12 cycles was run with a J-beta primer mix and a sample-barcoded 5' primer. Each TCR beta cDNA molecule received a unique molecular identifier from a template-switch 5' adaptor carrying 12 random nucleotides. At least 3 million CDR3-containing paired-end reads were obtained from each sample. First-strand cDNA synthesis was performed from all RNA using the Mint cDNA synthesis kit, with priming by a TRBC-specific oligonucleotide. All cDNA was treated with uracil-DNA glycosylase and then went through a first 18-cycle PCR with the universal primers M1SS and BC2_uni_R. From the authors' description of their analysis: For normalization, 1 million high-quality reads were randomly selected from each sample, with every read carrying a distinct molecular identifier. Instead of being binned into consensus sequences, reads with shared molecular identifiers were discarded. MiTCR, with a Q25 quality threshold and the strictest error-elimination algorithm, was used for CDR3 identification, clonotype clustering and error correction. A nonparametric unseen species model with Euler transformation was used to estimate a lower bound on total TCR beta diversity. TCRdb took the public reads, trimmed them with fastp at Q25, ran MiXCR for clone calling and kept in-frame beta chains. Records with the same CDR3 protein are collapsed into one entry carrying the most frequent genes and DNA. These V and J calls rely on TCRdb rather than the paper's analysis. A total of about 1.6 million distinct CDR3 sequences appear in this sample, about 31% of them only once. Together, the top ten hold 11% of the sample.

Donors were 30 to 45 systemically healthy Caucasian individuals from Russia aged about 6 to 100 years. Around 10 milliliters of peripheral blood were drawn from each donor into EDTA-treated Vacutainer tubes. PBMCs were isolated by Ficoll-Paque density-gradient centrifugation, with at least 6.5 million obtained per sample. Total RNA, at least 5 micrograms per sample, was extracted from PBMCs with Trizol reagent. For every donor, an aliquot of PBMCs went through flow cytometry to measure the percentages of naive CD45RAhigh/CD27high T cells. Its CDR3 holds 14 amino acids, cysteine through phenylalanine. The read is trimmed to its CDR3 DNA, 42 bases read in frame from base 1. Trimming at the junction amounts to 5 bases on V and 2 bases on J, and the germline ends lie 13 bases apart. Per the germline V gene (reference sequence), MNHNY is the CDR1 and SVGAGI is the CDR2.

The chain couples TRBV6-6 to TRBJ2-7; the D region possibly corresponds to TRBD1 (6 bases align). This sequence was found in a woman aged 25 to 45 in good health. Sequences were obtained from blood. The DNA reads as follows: TGTGCCAGCAGTCATAGGACAGCCCCCTACGAGCAGTACTTC. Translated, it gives CASSHRTAPYEQYF.